This TCR beta chain was sequenced in a study of blood T cells in healthy people across ages. Comment on this clonotype: Its cognate antigen is unknown.

Germline trimming cut 4 bases from V and 6 bases from J; bases unmatched to any gene: 12. Looked up from germline, CDR1 is DFQATT and CDR2 is SNEGSKA (reference sequence). The CDR3 is 17 residues long. The use of a sample-barcoded 5' primer and a J-beta primer mix characterized a second PCR of roughly 7 to 12 cycles. TCRdb ran MiXCR on the 5' RACE reads and lists one entry per CDR3 protein. This sample carries some 1.5 million distinct CDR3 sequences, approximately 43% of them seen once, and the ten largest clones take approximately 4.1%. Researchers collected ten milliliters of peripheral blood from every single donor. The study, taken as a whole, reports: Estimated diversity that came from one million T cells was considered an underestimate.

The chain links TRBV20-1 to TRBJ2-1, with 13 bases identical to TRBD2. Sequenced material: blood. This sequence was found in a woman aged 18-29 years in good health. CDR3 protein: CSATGTSGEISSNEQFF. The CDR3 bases are TGCAGTGCTACCGGGACTAGCGGGGAAATTTCGTCCAATGAGCAGTTCTTC.